Following are 12 T cell receptor beta chains from one sample sequenced in a study of molecular identifiers for immune sequencing clone quantification. Each CDR3 protein is one row after TCRdb ran MiXCR on the PCR reads. In the table there are about 640,000 distinct CDR3 sequences, 15% to 20% of which are singletons. The sample was naive CD8+ T cells from blood, with Jurkat cell RNA spiked in. Subset indicated: FACS-sorted CD8+CD4-CCR7+CD45RA+ naive T cells. These receptor sequences come from a human donor in good health. Some libraries in this study had Jurkat cell RNA spiked in.

This clonotype was counted many times. V is TRBV6-1 and J is TRBJ2-3; D remains unclear. CDR3 length: 17 residues. Trimming cost V 0 bases and J 2 bases, with 15 bases left between them. Germline assignment: CDR1 MNHNS and CDR2 SASEGT. CDR3 sequence reads: CASSEAAAQEYTDTQYF. The CDR3 DNA is TGTGCCAGCAGTGAAGCGGCGGCACAAGAATACACAGATACGCAGTATTTT.

This clonotype showed up many times. The rearrangement uses TRBV12-3 or TRBV12-4 and TRBJ1-1; unclear D gene. The CDR3 runs 13 residues. Trimming shortened V by 0 bases and J by 4 bases, and 6 bases separated the two germline ends. The CDR3 loop is CASSLAGTTEAFF. The CDR3 DNA reads TGTGCCAGCAGTTTAGCGGGTACCACTGAAGCTTTCTTT.

In its sample, this clonotype was seen many times. This chain connects TRBV2 to TRBJ2-5; D is unclear. CDR1 and CDR2 from the germline V gene are SNHLY and FYNNEI. CDR3 length: 13 amino acids. V was shortened by 7 bases and J by 1 base, with 10 bases between the two germline ends. CDR3 DNA sequence: TGTGCCAGCATGTGGGTTGCCCAAGAGACCCAGTACTTC. This gives the protein CASMWVAQETQYF.

Concerning this clonotype itself: As the CDR3 is not closed by the conserved phenylalanine or tryptophan, this likely results from a read error. The DNA is omitted, as the CDR3 cannot be located on it reliably, and the CDR3 follows TCRdb's listing. This chain joins TRBV7-6 and TRBJ2-3; TRBD1 is the table's D call, not checked against the DNA. Per germline, CDR1 SGHVS and CDR2 FNYEAQ. From its first to its last residue, the CDR3 has 17 amino acids. The chain's CDR3 is CASSLSRRGTSTDTRYL.

To note about this clonotype: A much larger clone sits a single nucleotide away, making a read error possible. The V gene is TRBV20-1, the J gene TRBJ2-7; a weak D match, TRBD2 (6 bases). The CDR3 consists of 15 residues. The V gene lost 3 bases and the J gene lost 6 bases, with 21 bases spanning the gap. The germline CDR1 and CDR2 sequences are DFQATT and SNEGSKA (reference sequence). CDR3 sequence reads: CSARVVGTGACEQYF. For the CDR3, the DNA is TGCAGTGCTAGGGTGGTCGGGACTGGGGCCTGCGAGCAGTACTTC.

Concerning this clonotype: This sequence may be a read error, since a much larger clone differs from it by one base. The chain employs TRBV29-1 and TRBJ2-7, with a possible D match to TRBD1 (6 bases). This CDR3 has 14 amino acids. V was clipped by 4 bases and J by 6 bases, with 19 bases between them. Germline assignment: CDR1 SQVTM and CDR2 ANQGSEA. DNA for the CDR3: TGCAGCGTTGGAGATGGCAGGGGTACGCTCGAGCAGTACTTC. As protein: CSVGDGRGTLEQYF.

In its sample, this clonotype was seen many times. The J gene is TRBJ1-5, the V gene TRBV27; 7 nucleotides align to TRBD1. The length of the CDR3 is 15 residues. The ends lost 5 bases at V and 4 bases at J; junction bases unmatched: 8. Germline V lookup: CDR1 MNHEY, CDR2 SMNVEV (reference sequence). The CDR3 spells CASSQSPGGNQPQHF. The CDR3 nucleotides read TGTGCCAGCAGTCAATCCCCAGGGGGAAATCAGCCCCAGCATTTT.

The genes are TRBV9 and TRBJ1-4; D ambiguous. CDR1 SGDLS and CDR2 YYNGEE come from the germline V gene. V lost 4 bases and J 3 bases, leaving 13 bases between the germline ends. The CDR3 contains 15 residues. CDR3 sequence reads: CASSPVGAANEKLFF. The CDR3 nucleotides read TGTGCCAGCAGCCCCGTGGGCGCTGCTAATGAAAAACTGTTTTTT.

This chain uses TRBV7-9 with TRBJ2-3; 10 nucleotides match TRBD2. Germline CDR1 SEHNR, CDR2 FQNEAQ (reference sequence). The V segment lost 2 bases and the J segment 0 bases; nucleotides outside the gene matches: 8. The CDR3 covers 18 residues. The CDR3 region is CASSLTRGSGGSTDTQYF. For the CDR3, the DNA is TGTGCCAGCAGCTTAACTCGGGGTAGCGGGGGGAGCACAGATACGCAGTATTTT.

The chain links TRBV11-1 to TRBJ1-5; D possibly corresponds to TRBD1 (5 bases). Germline lookup yields CDR1 SGHAT and CDR2 FQDESV (reference sequence). This CDR3 has 16 residues. V shed 6 bases and J shed 0 bases, with 15 bases lying between them. CDR3 coding DNA: TGTGCCAGCAGATCCCCGGACAATTATAGCAATCAGCCCCAGCATTTT. Amino acids: CASRSPDNYSNQPQHF.

At least ten counts were recorded for this clonotype. J is TRBJ2-5 and V is TRBV20-1; a possible D gene is TRBD1 (5 bases). Trimming cost V 0 bases and J 2 bases, with 10 bases left between them. The germline CDR1 and CDR2 sequences are DFQATT and SNEGSKA (reference sequence). The length of the CDR3 is 14 residues. The CDR3 here is CSARDRRTQETQYF. CDR3 in DNA: TGCAGTGCTAGAGATCGGCGGACACAAGAGACCCAGTACTTC.

As to this clonotype: Being one base from a much bigger clone, this may be a read error. CDR3 residues: CASSLVRLAGVGQFF. In DNA form, the CDR3 reads TGTGCCAGCAGCTTAGTGAGGCTAGCGGGAGTGGGGCAGTTCTTC. V and J are TRBV7-2 and TRBJ2-1; 10 bases agree with TRBD2. Trimming cost V 1 base and J 12 bases; bases outside gene matches: 9. The germline gives CDR1 SGHTA, CDR2 FQGNSA. The length of the CDR3 is 15 residues.